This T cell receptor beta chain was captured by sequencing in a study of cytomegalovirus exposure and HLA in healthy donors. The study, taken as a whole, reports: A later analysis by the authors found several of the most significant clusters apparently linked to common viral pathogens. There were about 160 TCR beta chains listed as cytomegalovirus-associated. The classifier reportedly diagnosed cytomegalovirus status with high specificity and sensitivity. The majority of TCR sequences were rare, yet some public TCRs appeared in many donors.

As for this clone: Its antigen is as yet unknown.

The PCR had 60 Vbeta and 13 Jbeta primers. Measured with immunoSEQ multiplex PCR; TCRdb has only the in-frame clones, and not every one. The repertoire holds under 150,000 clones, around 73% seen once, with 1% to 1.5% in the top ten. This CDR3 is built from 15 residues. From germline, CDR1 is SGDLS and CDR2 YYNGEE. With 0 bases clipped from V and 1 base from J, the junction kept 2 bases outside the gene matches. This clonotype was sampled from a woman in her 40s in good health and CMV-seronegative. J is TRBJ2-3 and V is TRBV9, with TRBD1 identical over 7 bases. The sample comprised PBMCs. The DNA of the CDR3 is TGTGCCAGCAGCGTAGAAGGGACAGGCACAGATACGCAGTATTTT. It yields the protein CASSVEGTGTDTQYF.